This TCR beta chain comes out of a study of CD8 T cells in ankylosing spondylitis. Library preparation for TCR beta used quantitative 5'-RACE with molecular barcodes. From the 5' RACE reads, TCRdb called clonotypes with MiXCR, one entry per CDR3 protein. The data hold about 220,000 distinct CDR3 sequences, with 7% to 8% observed a single time. This CDR3 is built from 16 residues. Trimming removed 0 bases from V and 2 bases from J; junction bases left unmatched: 1. Looked up from germline, CDR1 is LGHNA and CDR2 is YSLEER. The sample holds many counts of this clonotype. Its antigen remains unidentified. Study-wide points: Certain motif variants had earlier been reported in reactive arthritis synovial fluid and blood. Ankylosing spondylitis blood appeared to carry a characteristic TCR beta motif of 7 or 8 highly homologous variants. Disease-associated clonotypes exhibited CD8+ identity and were relatively infrequent in peripheral blood.

V and J are TRBV4-3 and TRBJ2-1; 10 nucleotides match TRBD2. This clonotype originated in a male donor with ankylosing spondylitis. Material for sequencing was blood, either unsorted or a sorted T cell fraction (not recorded which). The CDR3 sequence is CASSQDGTSAYNEQFF. In DNA form, the CDR3 reads TGCGCCAGCAGCCAAGATGGGACTAGCGCCTACAATGAGCAGTTCTTC.